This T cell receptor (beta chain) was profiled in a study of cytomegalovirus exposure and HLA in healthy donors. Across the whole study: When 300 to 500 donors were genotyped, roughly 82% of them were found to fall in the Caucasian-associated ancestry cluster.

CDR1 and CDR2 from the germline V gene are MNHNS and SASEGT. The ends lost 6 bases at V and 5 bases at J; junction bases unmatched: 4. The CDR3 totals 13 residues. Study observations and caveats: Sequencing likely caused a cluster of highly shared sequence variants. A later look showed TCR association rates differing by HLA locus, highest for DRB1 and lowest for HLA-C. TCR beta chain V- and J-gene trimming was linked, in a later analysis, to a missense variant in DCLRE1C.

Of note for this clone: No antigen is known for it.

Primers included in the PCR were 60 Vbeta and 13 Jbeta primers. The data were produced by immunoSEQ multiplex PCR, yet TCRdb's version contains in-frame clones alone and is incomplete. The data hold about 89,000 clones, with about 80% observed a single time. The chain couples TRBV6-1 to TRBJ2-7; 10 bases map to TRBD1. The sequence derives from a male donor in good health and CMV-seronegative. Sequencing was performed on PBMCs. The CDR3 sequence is CASRDRGIDEQYF. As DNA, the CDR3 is TGTGCCAGCAGGGACAGGGGGATCGACGAGCAGTACTTC.